The entry below gives a single T cell receptor (beta chain) sequence along with its context. Its antigen is still unknown. The junction and the germline gene differ at one end; a read error may be behind it. Germline V gene lookup returns CDR1 SEHNR and CDR2 FQNEAQ (reference sequence). The CDR3 extends over 16 amino acids. The source of the sample is a study of cytomegalovirus exposure and HLA in healthy donors. Study in general: In an early release, HLA-typed donors contributed tens of millions of unique TCR sequences.

The PCR used 60 Vbeta and 13 Jbeta primers. TCRdb's copy holds only in-frame clones and misses some; the assay was immunoSEQ multiplex PCR. The profile shows a few hundred thousand clones, roughly four fifths of them singletons. General study points: Accurate prediction of HLA-A and HLA-B alleles (for most subjects) was reportedly achieved from TCR beta sequences. In a later analysis, TCR beta V- and J-gene trimming showed a link to a missense DCLRE1C variant. Presence/absence analyses treated sequencing depth as roughly uniform across donors.

This sequence originates from a girl aged 5 to 17 in good health and CMV-seronegative. Input material: PBMCs. The V and J genes are TRBV7-9 and TRBJ2-7; 8 bases are a match to TRBD1. The CDR3 spells CSSSPRTNRGDYEQYF. The CDR3 nucleotides are TGTTCCAGCAGCCCGCGAACTAACAGGGGGGACTACGAGCAGTACTTC.